This T cell receptor beta chain stems from a study of blood T cell repertoires in COVID-19. Whole-study context: Spain, Italy and the United States supplied samples that represented acute and convalescent COVID-19. The cDNA or gDNA used as material had been derived from T cells, B-cell-depleted T cells, or PBMCs.

The CDR3 spans 15 residues. Deletions cut 1 base from V and 4 bases from J, with 14 bases between. Germline loops: CDR1 SGHRS, CDR2 YFSETQ. In the original analysis: Quantification of nucleated cells was approximated via reference gene primer amplification. Clones were sequenced by immunoSEQ multiplex PCR, and TCRdb holds only the in-frame ones, with some missing. Clone size and the V and J calls come from that table; the DNA yielded D and trimming. The table lists some 130,000 clones, about 78% of them singletons. Source material: peripheral blood. The V and J genes are TRBV5-1 and TRBJ2-5; D may be TRBD1 (5 bases). The sequence was obtained from a man aged 55 to 70 who had recovered from COVID-19. CDR3 bases: TGCGCCAGCAGCTTGAGTGGGGCAGATGTAGAGACCCAGTACTTC. Its protein is CASSLSGADVETQYF.